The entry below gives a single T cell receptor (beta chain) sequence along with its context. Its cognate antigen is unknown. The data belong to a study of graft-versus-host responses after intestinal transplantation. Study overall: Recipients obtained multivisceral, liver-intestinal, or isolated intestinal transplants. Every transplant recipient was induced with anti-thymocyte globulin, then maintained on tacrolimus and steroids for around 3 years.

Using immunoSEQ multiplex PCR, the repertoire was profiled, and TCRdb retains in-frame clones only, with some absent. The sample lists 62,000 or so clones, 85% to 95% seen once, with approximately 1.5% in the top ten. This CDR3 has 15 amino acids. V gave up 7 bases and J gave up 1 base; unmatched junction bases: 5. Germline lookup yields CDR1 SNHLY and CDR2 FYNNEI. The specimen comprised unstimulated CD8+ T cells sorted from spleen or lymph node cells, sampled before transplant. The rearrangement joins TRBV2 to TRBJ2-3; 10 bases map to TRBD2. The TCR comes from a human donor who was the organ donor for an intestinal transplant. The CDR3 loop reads CASTEGTSGTDTQYF. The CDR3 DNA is TGTGCCAGCACCGAAGGGACTAGCGGCACAGATACGCAGTATTTT. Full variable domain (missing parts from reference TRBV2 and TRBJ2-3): EPEVTQTPSHQVTQMGQEVILRCVPISNHLYFYWYRQILGQKVEFLVSFYNNEISEKSEIFDDQFSVERPDGSNFTLKIRSTKLEDSAMYFCASTEGTSGTDTQYFGPGTRLTVL.